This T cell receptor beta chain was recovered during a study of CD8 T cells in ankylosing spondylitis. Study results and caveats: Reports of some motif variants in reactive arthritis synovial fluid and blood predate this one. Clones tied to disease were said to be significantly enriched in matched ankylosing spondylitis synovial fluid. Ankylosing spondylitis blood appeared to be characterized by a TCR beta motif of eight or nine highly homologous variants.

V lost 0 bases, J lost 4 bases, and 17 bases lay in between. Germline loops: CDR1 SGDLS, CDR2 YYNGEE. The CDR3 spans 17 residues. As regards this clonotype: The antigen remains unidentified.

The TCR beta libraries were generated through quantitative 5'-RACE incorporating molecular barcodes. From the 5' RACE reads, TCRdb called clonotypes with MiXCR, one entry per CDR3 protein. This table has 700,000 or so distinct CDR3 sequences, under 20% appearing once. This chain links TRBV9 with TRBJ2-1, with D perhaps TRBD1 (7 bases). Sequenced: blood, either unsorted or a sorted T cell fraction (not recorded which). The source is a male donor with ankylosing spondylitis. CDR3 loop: CASSVGAGGPAYNEQFF. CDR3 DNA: TGTGCCAGCAGCGTAGGGGCAGGGGGGCCAGCGTACAATGAGCAGTTCTTC.